The present entry profiles one T cell receptor beta chain with its context. The CDR3 contains 13 residues. CDR1 is SEHNR and CDR2 is FQNEAQ in the germline V gene (reference sequence). This sample is drawn from a study of blood T cells in healthy people across ages. A second PCR, run for about 6 to 11 cycles, used a sample-barcoded 5' primer plus a J-beta primer mix. MiXCR, applied by TCRdb to the 5' RACE reads, yields one record per CDR3 protein. The data contain about 1.8 million distinct CDR3 sequences, approximately 50% of them seen just once; the ten biggest clones take up roughly 2.1%. Sequencing used blood. The TCR comes from a woman aged 40-49 years in good health. The genes are TRBV7-9 and TRBJ2-3; 7 bases line up with TRBD2. The CDR3 here is CAGLAGEADTQYF. CDR3 nucleotide sequence: TGTGCGGGACTCGCGGGGGAGGCAGATACGCAGTATTTT.